These 12 T cell receptor beta chains were all obtained from the same sample, sequenced in a study of graft-versus-host responses after intestinal transplantation. TCRdb keeps only in-frame clones here, not all; method: immunoSEQ multiplex PCR. The data show over 100,000 clones, around 96% seen once. These receptors' antigens are unknown. Sequencing used unstimulated CD8+ T cells sorted from spleen or lymph node cells, obtained before intestinal transplant. The source of these receptors is a human donor who received an intestinal transplant.

In DNA, the CDR3 is TGTGCCAGCAGTTTACTAGCGGGAGTCTCCTACAATGAGCAGTTCTTC. It encodes CASSLLAGVSYNEQFF. This chain uses TRBV28 with TRBJ2-1; the match to TRBD2 covers 10 bases. The CDR3 extends over 16 amino acids. V trimming: 2 bases; J trimming: 0 bases; junction bases outside the gene matches: 1. Looked up from germline, CDR1 is MDHEN and CDR2 is SYDVKM.

This chain uses TRBV28 with TRBJ1-1, with 10 bases fitting TRBD1. Germline-derived CDR1 and CDR2 are MDHEN and SYDVKM. With V trimmed by 5 bases and J by 0 bases, 12 bases remained unmatched. CDR3 size: 18 residues. The CDR3 DNA follows: TGTGCCAGCAGTACCGACCGGACAGGGGGGGTCATGAACACTGAAGCTTTCTTT. Residues: CASSTDRTGGVMNTEAFF.

The chain couples TRBV9 to TRBJ2-3; D unresolved. With 0 bases removed from V and 3 bases from J, the gap between germline ends came to 2 bases. The CDR3 is 12 amino acids. From germline, CDR1 is SGDLS and CDR2 YYNGEE. CDR3 region: CASSVATDTQYF. In DNA, the CDR3 is TGTGCCAGCAGCGTAGCTACAGATACGCAGTATTTT.

The chain links TRBV12-5 to TRBJ2-1; D gene ambiguous. Germline assignment: CDR1 LGHNT and CDR2 FRNRAP. The CDR3 consists of 16 residues. V lost 0 bases, J lost 5 bases, and 14 bases lay in between. The CDR3 sequence: CASGLVHGEIHNEQFF. In nucleotides, the CDR3 is TGTGCTAGTGGTTTGGTACATGGCGAGATCCACAATGAGCAGTTCTTC.

This clone was seen a few times. The rearrangement joins TRBV5-1 to TRBJ2-7; unclear D gene. This CDR3 region has 14 residues. Germline CDR1 reads SGHRS; CDR2 reads YFSETQ. V dropped 3 bases and J dropped 2 bases, with 12 bases sitting between them. The CDR3 sequence is CASSSDGYAYEQYF. The DNA of the CDR3 is TGCGCCAGCAGCTCGGACGGATACGCCTACGAGCAGTACTTC.

This rearrangement joins TRBV4-1 to TRBJ2-7, with TRBD2 matching over 10 bases. The V gene end was trimmed by 1 base and the J gene end by 4 bases; junction bases not matched to a gene: 4. Germline CDR1 is MGHRA and CDR2 is YSYEKL. This CDR3 has 15 residues. This chain's CDR3 is CASSQALAGAYEQYF. CDR3 sequence (DNA): TGCGCCAGCAGCCAAGCCCTAGCGGGAGCTTACGAGCAGTACTTC.

The chain couples TRBV28 to TRBJ2-7; D perhaps matches TRBD1 (5 bases). The CDR3 sequence is 15 residues long. Germline CDR1 reads MDHEN; CDR2 reads SYDVKM. Trimming cost V 4 bases and J 0 bases, with 13 bases left between them. CDR3 residues: CASSSPRANSYEQYF. The CDR3 DNA reads as TGTGCCAGCAGTTCCCCCAGGGCCAACTCCTACGAGCAGTACTTC.

V usage is TRBV5-6 and J usage is TRBJ2-7; no clear D gene. V lost 4 bases and J lost 4, with 9 bases in between. This CDR3 comprises 12 residues. Germline assignment: CDR1 SGHDT and CDR2 YYEEEE. In DNA form, the CDR3 reads TGTGCCAGCAGCGGGATGGAATACGAGCAGTACTTC. It is translated as CASSGMEYEQYF. Full variable domain (remainder filled in from reference TRBV5-6 and TRBJ2-7): DAGVTQSPTHLIKTRGQQVTLRCSPKSGHDTVSWYQQALGQGPQFIFQYYEEEERQRGNFPDRFSGHQFPNYSSELNVNALLLGDSALYLCASSGMEYEQYFGPGTRLTVT.

In its sample, this clone was seen a few times. Here the CDR3 reads CASRTALGGEQYF. The CDR3 DNA reads as TGTGCCAGCAGGACCGCTCTTGGGGGAGAGCAGTACTTC. The genes are TRBV7-6 and TRBJ2-7; D may match TRBD1 or TRBD2 (5 bases each). V was pared by 6 bases and J by 7 bases, with 16 bases between. Germline CDR1 SGHVS, CDR2 FNYEAQ. CDR3 length: 13 amino acids.

This clone has just one count. This chain joins TRBV28 and TRBJ2-7; unclear D gene. From germline, CDR1 is MDHEN and CDR2 SYDVKM. Trimming removed 8 bases at V and 2 bases at J, with 16 bases between. The CDR3 loop spans 14 amino acids. The chain's CDR3 is CASSLRVGTYEQYF. The CDR3 nucleotides read TGTGCCAGCTCCCTTCGGGTGGGGACCTACGAGCAGTACTTC.

The V gene is TRBV20-1, the J gene TRBJ2-5; D ambiguous. The CDR3 loop spans 11 amino acids. The V end was cut by 5 bases, the J end by 5 bases, with 9 bases between. Per the germline V gene, CDR1 is DFQATT and CDR2 is SNEGSKA (reference sequence). CDR3 sequence: CSAVVGETQYF. CDR3 coding DNA: TGCAGTGCTGTCGTCGGGGAGACCCAGTACTTC.

This clone was counted a single time. The rearrangement links TRBV7-9 to TRBJ2-7; D unresolved. V was trimmed by 3 bases and J by 3 bases, leaving 6 bases between them. CDR3 length: 12 amino acids. Per the germline V gene, CDR1 is SEHNR and CDR2 is FQNEAQ (reference sequence). Written as DNA, the CDR3 is TGTGCCAGCAGCTTCAACCTCTACGAGCAGTACTTC. It specifies CASSFNLYEQYF.